This entry concerns a single T cell receptor (beta chain). The target antigen is unknown. The data originate from a study of OX40 agonist ivuxolimab in advanced cancers. Study-wide findings and caveats: The study observed clonal expansion of CD4+ and CD8+ blood T cells by week 6 at 0.1 to 3.0 mg/kg. There were, on average, more expanded clones in CD8+ T cells than in CD4+.

This CDR3 is built from 13 residues. From germline, CDR1 is GTSNPN and CDR2 SVGIG (reference sequence). V shed 0 bases and J shed 2 bases, with 8 bases lying between them. Measured with immunoSEQ multiplex PCR; TCRdb has only the in-frame clones, and not every one. There are fewer than 12,000 clones in the sample; over 65% occur only once, and 20% to 25% lies in the top ten. This specimen consisted of CD4+ or CD8+ T cells sorted from blood, obtained in a trial of the OX40 agonist ivuxolimab. The V call is TRBV30, the J call TRBJ2-7; D is uncertain. This sequence originates from an adult with an advanced solid tumor such as melanoma, head and neck, liver or kidney cancer. The chain's CDR3 is CAWSVGRTYEQYF. The CDR3 coding sequence is TGTGCCTGGAGTGTGGGCAGAACCTACGAGCAGTACTTC.